The 29 T cell receptor beta chains reported below all come from one sample, sequenced in a study of T cells after yellow fever vaccination. TCRdb re-called the 5' RACE reads with MiXCR, one entry per CDR3 protein. The table shows around 46,000 distinct CDR3 sequences, with 6% to 7% occurring only once. Sequencing used CD8+ T cells not binding an NS4B(214-222) dextramer, sorted from PBMCs, obtained 45 days after the yellow fever booster vaccination. These receptor sequences come from a man aged 25 to 40 who received the YFV17D yellow fever vaccine.

This clonotype was counted at least ten times. This chain joins TRBV29-1 and TRBJ2-1; D gene unclear. This CDR3 is built from 16 residues. With 4 bases removed from V and 0 bases from J, the gap between germline ends came to 16 bases. Germline CDR1 reads SQVTM; CDR2 reads ANQGSEA. Written as DNA, the CDR3 is TGCAGCGTTGCCGGTGTTTTCACGAGCTCCTACAATGAGCAGTTCTTC. Its translation: CSVAGVFTSSYNEQFF.

There are a few counts of this clonotype. This chain joins TRBV6-1 and TRBJ2-7; perhaps TRBD2 as D (6 bases). V was pared by 8 bases and J by 4 bases, with 15 bases between. This CDR3 comprises 13 residues. Germline loops: CDR1 MNHNS, CDR2 SASEGT. DNA for the CDR3: TGTGCCAGCCCGGGACTCTTCCCTTACGAGCAGTACTTC. This translates into CASPGLFPYEQYF.

This clonotype has ten or more counts. The gene calls are TRBV7-9 and TRBJ2-7, with 8 positions matching TRBD1. After removal of 3 bases from V and 2 bases from J, the junction contained 9 bases not matched to a gene. This CDR3 region has 16 residues. CDR1 and CDR2 (germline): SEHNR, FQNEAQ (reference sequence). Here the CDR3 reads CASSFPAQGVAYEQYF. The CDR3 region has the DNA TGTGCCAGCAGCTTTCCCGCACAGGGGGTAGCCTACGAGCAGTACTTC.

The sample holds a few counts of this clonotype. The chain joins TRBV5-4 to TRBJ2-5; D not certain. This CDR3 contains 13 residues. V lost 2 bases and J lost 0, with 5 bases in between. Germline-derived CDR1 and CDR2 are SGHNT and YYREEE (reference sequence). The CDR3 DNA sequence: TGTGCCAGCAGCTTTGGGTACCAAGAGACCCAGTACTTC. Translating it yields CASSFGYQETQYF. Looking up the rest from reference TRBV5-4 and TRBJ2-5 gives the full variable domain: ETGVTQSPTHLIKTRGQQVTLRCSSQSGHNTVSWYQQALGQGPQFIFQYYREEENGRGNFPPRFSGLQFPNYSSELNVNALELDDSALYLCASSFGYQETQYFGPGTRLLVL.

This clonotype occurred a few times. The CDR3 reads CASSDQGTGLIQETQYF. The CDR3, as DNA: TGTGCCAGCAGCGATCAGGGAACAGGCTTGATACAAGAGACCCAGTACTTC. The rearrangement uses TRBV5-8 and TRBJ2-5; weak D call: TRBD1 (5 bases). CDR3 size: 17 residues. Trimming stripped 4 bases from V and 2 bases from J, with 21 bases between. Germline V gene data show CDR1 as SGHTS and CDR2 as YDEGEE.

This clonotype was counted ten times or more. This chain joins TRBV20-1 and TRBJ2-1, with D maybe TRBD2 (6 bases). V lost 0 bases and J 2 bases, leaving 14 bases between the germline ends. CDR1 is DFQATT, CDR2 SNEGSKA, per germline (reference sequence). CDR3 length: 16 amino acids. CDR3 residues: CSARDRAGPTYNEQFF. The DNA for the CDR3 is TGCAGTGCTAGAGACCGGGCGGGGCCTACCTACAATGAGCAGTTCTTC.

The chain recombines TRBV19 with TRBJ1-1; D not resolved. The CDR3 consists of 13 residues. The germline V gene has CDR1 LNHDA and CDR2 SQIVND (reference sequence). Trimming took off 6 bases at V and 3 bases at J, with 11 bases between the two ends. The CDR3 region has the DNA TGTGCCAGTAGGGGTGCCGTGGACACTGAAGCTTTCTTT. It yields the protein CASRGAVDTEAFF.

This clonotype appeared many times. The chain combines TRBV5-6 with TRBJ2-1; D gene unclear. The germline gives CDR1 SGHDT, CDR2 YYEEEE. The V and J ends lost 9 bases and 8 bases respectively, with 12 bases between them. There are 11 residues in the CDR3. The DNA of the CDR3 is TGTGCCACTAACGACGGATATGAGCAGTTCTTC. Its translation is CATNDGYEQFF.

This clonotype was detected many times. J is TRBJ2-1 and V is TRBV27; D perhaps matches TRBD2 (5 bases). CDR1 and CDR2 (germline): MNHEY, SMNVEV (reference sequence). This CDR3 comprises 19 residues. Deletions cut 2 bases from V and 6 bases from J, with 26 bases between. The CDR3 loop is CASSLGIGGTRRVGNEQFF. CDR3 nucleotide sequence: TGTGCCAGCAGTTTAGGGATTGGAGGTACACGCCGAGTGGGCAATGAGCAGTTCTTC.

This clonotype was counted ten times or more. The chain recombines TRBV6-5 with TRBJ2-3; 10 positions agree with TRBD2. Germline V gives CDR1 MNHEY, CDR2 SVGAGI. CDR3 length: 16 residues. V shed 0 bases, J shed 5 bases, and the junction held 5 bases outside the gene matches. The CDR3 DNA is TGTGCCAGCAGTTACTCGACTAGCGGGCAGGGAGATACGCAGTATTTT. This translates into CASSYSTSGQGDTQYF.

This clonotype appeared a few times. J is TRBJ2-1 and V is TRBV11-3, with a tentative D call TRBD2 (5 bases). Deletions cut 1 base from V and 3 bases from J, with 7 bases between. Germline values: CDR1 SGHNT, CDR2 YENEEA. The CDR3 runs to 14 residues. CDR3 in DNA: TGTGCCAGCAGCTTAGCGGGAAACTACAATGAGCAGTTCTTC. It specifies CASSLAGNYNEQFF.

This clonotype was seen at least ten times. CDR3 sequence (DNA): TGTGCCAGCAGCCTAGGCCAGGGCTCCTACGAGCAGTACTTC. Its translation: CASSLGQGSYEQYF. J is TRBJ2-7 and V is TRBV3-1; maybe TRBD1 (5 bases). Trimming cost V 4 bases and J 0 bases, with 10 bases left between them. Germline CDR1 reads LGHDT; CDR2 reads YNNKEL (reference sequence). This CDR3 is 14 amino acids long.

The chain links TRBV5-4 to TRBJ2-7, with D perhaps TRBD2 (6 bases). Germline CDR1 reads SGHNT; CDR2 reads YYREEE (reference sequence). V lost 1 base to trimming and J lost 0 bases, with 11 bases between them. This CDR3 spans 15 amino acids. The CDR3 loop reads CASSLSYGSSYEQYF. Here the CDR3 DNA reads TGTGCCAGCAGCTTGTCGTACGGGAGCTCCTACGAGCAGTACTTC.

This clonotype was counted between two and nine times. V and J are TRBV10-1 and TRBJ2-7; TRBD2 might be the D (6 bases). Per the germline V gene, CDR1 is WNHNN and CDR2 is SYGVQD (reference sequence). This CDR3 contains 15 residues. The V and J ends lost 5 bases and 5 bases respectively, with 19 bases between them. This chain's CDR3 is CASSTDSGVWHEQYF. For the CDR3, the DNA is TGCGCCAGCAGTACGGACTCGGGAGTCTGGCACGAGCAGTACTTC.

This clonotype showed up many times. The V call is TRBV12-3 or TRBV12-4, the J call TRBJ2-2; D is unclear. V lost 6 bases and J lost 1, with 15 bases in between. The CDR3 extends over 16 amino acids. The CDR3 nucleotides are TGTGCCAGCAGATCGGCTCTCGCAAGGAACACCGGGGAGCTGTTTTTT. Translation gives CASRSALARNTGELFF.

This sequence joins TRBV2 and TRBJ1-1; unclear D gene. Trimming removed 4 bases at V and 1 base at J, with 7 bases between. This CDR3 has 13 residues. Germline CDR1 and CDR2: SNHLY and FYNNEI. In DNA form, the CDR3 reads TGTGCCAGCAGTGGATGGGGGAACACTGAAGCTTTCTTT. Amino acids: CASSGWGNTEAFF.

The table lists this clonotype with many counts. The chain combines TRBV5-5 with TRBJ2-1; TRBD2 matches 13 bases. CDR3 size: 18 residues. CDR1 and CDR2 (germline): SGHKS, YYEKEE (reference sequence). Losses at the gene ends were 0 bases for V and 0 bases for J; bases not matched to a gene: 3. The CDR3 region has the DNA TGTGCCAGCAGCTTGGGACTAGCGGGAGGCAACTCCTACAATGAGCAGTTCTTC. Protein: CASSLGLAGGNSYNEQFF.

The V gene is TRBV4-3, the J gene TRBJ2-1; 12 positions match TRBD1. V shed 3 bases, J shed 13 bases, and the junction held 7 bases outside the gene matches. This CDR3 has 14 residues. CDR1 is LGHNA, CDR2 YSLEER, per germline. The CDR3 sequence is CASSQGQGAATQFF. CDR3 DNA sequence: TGCGCCAGCAGCCAGGGACAGGGGGCGGCTACACAGTTCTTC.

This clonotype has a count of ten or more. The gene calls are TRBV12-3 or TRBV12-4 and TRBJ2-1; TRBD1 agrees at 7 bases. This CDR3 contains 15 residues. Trimming removed 6 bases from V and 7 bases from J; junction bases left unmatched: 12. The CDR3 bases are TGTGCCAGCAGCTCGCCCGAAGGACAGGCTAATGAGCAGTTCTTC. Translation gives CASSSPEGQANEQFF.

The sample holds many counts of this clonotype. The genes are TRBV5-1 and TRBJ2-7; possibly TRBD2 for D (5 bases). V shed 5 bases and J shed 3 bases, with 9 bases lying between them. CDR3 length: 12 residues. Germline values: CDR1 SGHRS, CDR2 YFSETQ. The CDR3 region is CASREADYEQYF. For the CDR3, the DNA is TGCGCCAGCAGGGAAGCGGACTACGAGCAGTACTTC.

This clonotype has a count of ten or more. The chain couples TRBV6-2 or TRBV6-3 to TRBJ2-3; D possibly corresponds to TRBD1 (5 bases). The germline V gene encodes CDR1 MNHEY and CDR2 SVGEGT. This CDR3 has 15 residues. The germline V and J ends were trimmed by 5 bases and 3 bases, with 15 bases remaining between them. CDR3 in amino acids: CASSTLTELTDTQYF. The CDR3 DNA reads as TGTGCCAGCAGTACCCTGACAGAACTTACAGATACGCAGTATTTT.

The table lists this clonotype with many counts. This chain uses TRBV3-1 with TRBJ2-1; D not resolved. The length of the CDR3 is 12 residues. Germline V gene sequence: CDR1 LGHDT, CDR2 YNNKEL (reference sequence). V was trimmed by 3 bases and J by 5 bases, leaving 5 bases between them. CDR3 in amino acids: CASSHPNNEQFF. The CDR3 nucleotides are TGTGCCAGCAGCCACCCGAACAATGAGCAGTTCTTC.

For this clonotype: A much larger clone is a single base away; this may be a read error. V gene TRBV29-1 combines with J gene TRBJ2-7; weak D call: TRBD2 (6 bases). V lost 5 bases and J lost 5, with 16 bases in between. CDR1 and CDR2 from the germline V gene are SQVTM and ANQGSEA. This CDR3 contains 13 residues. The CDR3 DNA follows: TGCAGCGTTAGTCGGGGGATCGGGGACGAGCAGTACTTC. Protein product: CSVSRGIGDEQYF.

A word on this clonotype: A much bigger clone sits one base away, suggesting this may be a read error. The V gene is TRBV20-1, the J gene TRBJ1-2; TRBD1 matches 9 bases. Germline V gene data show CDR1 as DFQATT and CDR2 as SNEGSKA (reference sequence). The CDR3 runs 14 residues. V lost 6 bases, J lost 6 bases, and 11 bases stayed unmatched. This chain's CDR3 is CSAHAKTGGHGYTF. DNA for the CDR3: TGCAGTGCCCACGCCAAGACAGGGGGTCATGGCTACACCTTC.

This clonotype has at least ten counts. The J gene is TRBJ2-1, the V gene TRBV27; 7 nucleotides align to TRBD2. CDR3 length: 17 residues. Trimming removed 2 bases from V and 5 bases from J; junction bases left unmatched: 12. The germline V gene has CDR1 MNHEY and CDR2 SMNVEV (reference sequence). CDR3: CASSLSPWEAGNNEQFF. The CDR3 coding sequence is TGTGCCAGCAGTTTAAGCCCCTGGGAAGCGGGAAACAATGAGCAGTTCTTC.

This clonotype has ten or more counts. The chain joins TRBV6-1 to TRBJ1-6, with unresolved D. The CDR3 has 15 amino acids. V was clipped by 4 bases and J by 3 bases, with 10 bases between them. CDR1 MNHNS and CDR2 SASEGT come from the germline V gene. CDR3 DNA sequence: TGTGCCAGCAGTGCTGTCGGGGTCTATAATTCACCCCTCCACTTT. It encodes CASSAVGVYNSPLHF.

The chain has TRBV30 and TRBJ1-5; D possibly corresponds to TRBD1 (6 bases). Germline loops: CDR1 GTSNPN, CDR2 SVGIG (reference sequence). The V gene lost 0 bases and the J gene lost 4 bases, with 13 bases spanning the gap. The CDR3 is 15 amino acids. CDR3 sequence reads: CAWSVGLGGNQPQHF. As DNA, the CDR3 is TGTGCCTGGAGTGTGGGGTTAGGGGGAAATCAGCCCCAGCATTTT.

This clonotype was seen many times. The chain is built from TRBV5-6 and TRBJ2-7; 11 nucleotides align to TRBD2. With V trimmed by 0 bases and J by 7 bases, 3 bases remained unmatched. This CDR3 contains 14 residues. Germline V gene sequence: CDR1 SGHDT, CDR2 YYEEEE. CDR3 coding DNA: TGTGCCAGCAGCTTGGTTAGCGGGAGGGGAGAGCAGTACTTC. Protein sequence: CASSLVSGRGEQYF.

This clonotype was observed many times. This chain joins TRBV20-1 and TRBJ1-2, with D uncertain. The CDR3 runs 13 residues. Trimming removed 5 bases from V and 6 bases from J, with 16 bases in between. Germline V lookup: CDR1 DFQATT, CDR2 SNEGSKA (reference sequence). CDR3 bases: TGCAGTGCTCCCCCACCGGGGAAGGATGGCTACACCTTC. Encoded protein: CSAPPPGKDGYTF.